The 11 T cell receptor beta chains below were found in one sample sequenced in a study of T-cell reconstitution after alpha-beta-depleted transplantation in children. For TCRbeta, the library was prepared with unique molecular identifiers. TCRdb recomputed calls from the PCR reads with MiXCR, one row per CDR3 protein. Of about 640,000 distinct CDR3 sequences detected, roughly 17% appear once; the ten largest clones hold about 1.1%. This specimen was PBMCs from the stem cell graft donor, taken from the stem cell graft. The receptor set was obtained from a human donor who donated a stem cell graft to a child with acute myeloid leukemia.

This chain joins TRBV5-1 and TRBJ1-4, with a tentative D call TRBD1 (6 bases). This CDR3 is built from 15 residues. V was cut by 6 bases and J by 0 bases, with 12 bases left in between. Per the germline V gene, CDR1 is SGHRS and CDR2 is YFSETQ. The CDR3 region has the DNA TGCGCCAGCAACCGGGGGCCCTCAACTAATGAAAAACTGTTTTTT. This codes for CASNRGPSTNEKLFF.

The V gene is TRBV5-1, the J gene TRBJ1-1, with D unresolved. Germline CDR1 is SGHRS and CDR2 is YFSETQ. This CDR3 has 14 residues. V gave up 3 bases and J gave up 0 bases, with 9 bases separating them. CDR3: CASSSGNVNTEAFF. In DNA, the CDR3 is TGCGCCAGCAGCTCCGGGAACGTGAACACTGAAGCTTTCTTT.

This clonotype was counted between two and nine times. The J gene is TRBJ2-7, the V gene TRBV4-3, with 10 positions matching TRBD1. V shed 0 bases and J 4 bases; nucleotides not matched to a gene: 12. CDR1 is LGHNA and CDR2 is YSLEER in the germline V gene. This CDR3 is 18 amino acids long. The CDR3 coding sequence is TGCGCCAGCAGCCAAGATTCCATCTTGCGGGACAGGGGTTACGAGCAGTACTTC. Translating gives CASSQDSILRDRGYEQYF.

The chain couples TRBV7-2 to TRBJ2-2, with D possibly being TRBD1 or TRBD2 (5 bases each). V lost 6 bases to trimming and J lost 8 bases, with 13 bases between them. The CDR3 loop spans 13 amino acids. Germline CDR1 reads SGHTA; CDR2 reads FQGNSA. This CDR3 reads CASSPTGQGELFF. As DNA, the CDR3 is TGTGCCAGCAGTCCCACGGGGCAAGGGGAGCTGTTTTTT.

This clonotype was recorded many times. The V and J genes are TRBV20-1 and TRBJ2-2; 8 bases are a match to TRBD1. With V trimmed by 6 bases and J by 3 bases, 21 bases remained unmatched. Germline V gene lookup returns CDR1 DFQATT and CDR2 SNEGSKA (reference sequence). The CDR3 has 19 amino acids. CDR3 residues: CSAKSEGAGGRGYTGELFF. CDR3 coding DNA: TGCAGTGCCAAGAGCGAAGGGGCAGGGGGCAGAGGATACACCGGGGAGCTGTTTTTT.

Many counts were recorded for this clonotype. The chain uses TRBV29-1 and TRBJ1-4; the match to TRBD1 covers 7 bases. Germline V gene lookup returns CDR1 SQVTM and CDR2 ANQGSEA. Losses at the gene ends were 6 bases for V and 7 bases for J; bases not matched to a gene: 8. The CDR3 is made up of 13 amino acids. This CDR3 reads CSVQGGQTEKLFF. Written as DNA, the CDR3 is TGCAGCGTCCAGGGGGGGCAGACTGAAAAACTGTTTTTT.

This clonotype was counted ten times or more. J is TRBJ1-5 and V is TRBV4-3, with TRBD1 identical over 9 bases. J was trimmed by 4 bases and V by 1 base; bases with no gene match: 2. Germline values: CDR1 LGHNA, CDR2 YSLEER. CDR3 size: 15 residues. CDR3 DNA sequence: TGCGCCAGCAGCCAAGGACAGGGGGTAAATCAGCCCCAGCATTTT. Protein sequence: CASSQGQGVNQPQHF.

The chain links TRBV5-6 to TRBJ1-5; the match to TRBD1 covers 8 bases. Looked up from germline, CDR1 is SGHDT and CDR2 is YYEEEE. The CDR3 totals 16 residues. V was pared by 2 bases and J by 5 bases, with 9 bases of the junction left unmatched. CDR3 sequence reads: CASSLWTGLMHQPQHF. The CDR3 DNA is TGTGCCAGCAGCTTATGGACAGGGTTAATGCATCAGCCCCAGCATTTT.

This clonotype showed up many times. The genes are TRBV7-8 and TRBJ1-5; a weak D match, TRBD1 (5 bases). Trimming shortened V by 5 bases and J by 3 bases, and 14 bases separated the two germline ends. CDR3 size: 15 residues. Germline V gene lookup returns CDR1 SGHVS and CDR2 FQNEAQ. CDR3 residues: CASSPTGTLNQPQHF. As DNA, the CDR3 is TGTGCCAGCAGCCCCACCGGGACCCTCAATCAGCCCCAGCATTTT.

There are many counts of this clonotype. V gene TRBV12-3 or TRBV12-4 combines with J gene TRBJ2-3; TRBD1 might be the D (6 bases). The length of the CDR3 is 17 residues. The V end lost 10 bases, the J end lost 5 bases, and 28 bases lay between the germline ends. CDR3 region: CAIQQTPGALARDTQYF. In DNA form, the CDR3 reads TGTGCCATACAACAGACGCCAGGGGCGCTGGCTAGAGATACGCAGTATTTT.

This clonotype was counted many times. The V and J genes are TRBV29-1 and TRBJ2-3; TRBD1 matches 8 bases. CDR3 size: 14 residues. Germline-derived CDR1 and CDR2 are SQVTM and ANQGSEA. With V trimmed by 0 bases and J by 4 bases, 3 bases remained unmatched. CDR3 loop: CSVEDRGHPDTQYF. In nucleotides, the CDR3 is TGCAGCGTTGAAGACAGGGGGCACCCAGATACGCAGTATTTT.